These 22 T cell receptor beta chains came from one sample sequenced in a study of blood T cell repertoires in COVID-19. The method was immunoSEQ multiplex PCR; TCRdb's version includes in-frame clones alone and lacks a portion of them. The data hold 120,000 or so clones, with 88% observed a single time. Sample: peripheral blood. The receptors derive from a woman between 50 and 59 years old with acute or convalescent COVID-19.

The CDR3 loop reads CASSLRNRPRLYF. CDR3 nucleotides: TGTGCCAGCAGTCTCAGAAATCGCCCCCGCCTGTACTTC. The rearrangement links TRBV27 to TRBJ2-7, with unresolved D. The CDR3 totals 13 residues. The V gene's germline CDR1 is MNHEY and CDR2 SMNVEV (reference sequence). Trimming stripped 5 bases from V and 12 bases from J, with 20 bases between.

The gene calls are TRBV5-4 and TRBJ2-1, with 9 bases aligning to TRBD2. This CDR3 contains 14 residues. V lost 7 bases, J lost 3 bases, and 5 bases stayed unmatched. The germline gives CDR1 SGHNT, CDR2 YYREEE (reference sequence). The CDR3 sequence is CASGYSGSYNEQFF. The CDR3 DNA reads TGTGCCAGCGGCTATAGCGGGAGCTACAATGAGCAGTTCTTC. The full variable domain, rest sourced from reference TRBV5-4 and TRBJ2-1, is ETGVTQSPTHLIKTRGQQVTLRCSSQSGHNTVSWYQQALGQGPQFIFQYYREEENGRGNFPPRFSGLQFPNYSSELNVNALELDDSALYLCASGYSGSYNEQFFGPGTRLTVL.

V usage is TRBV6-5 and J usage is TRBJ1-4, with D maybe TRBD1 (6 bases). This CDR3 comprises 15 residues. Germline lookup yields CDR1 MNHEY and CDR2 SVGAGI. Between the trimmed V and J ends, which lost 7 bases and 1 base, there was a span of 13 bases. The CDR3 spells CASKRSTGTNEKLFF. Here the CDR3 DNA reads TGTGCCAGCAAGCGCTCGACAGGAACTAATGAAAAACTGTTTTTT.

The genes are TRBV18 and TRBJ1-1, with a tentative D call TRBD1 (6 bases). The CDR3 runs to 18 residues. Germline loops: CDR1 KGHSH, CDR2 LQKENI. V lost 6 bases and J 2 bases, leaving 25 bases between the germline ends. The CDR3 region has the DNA TGTGCCAGCTCCACGGGGGTACTTGGGGGGGCCCCCAACACTGAAGCTTTCTTT. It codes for CASSTGVLGGAPNTEAFF. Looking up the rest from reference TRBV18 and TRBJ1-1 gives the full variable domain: NAGVMQNPRHLVRRRGQEARLRCSPMKGHSHVYWYRQLPEEGLKFMVYLQKENIIDESGMPKERFSAEFPKEGPSILRIQQVVRGDSAAYFCASSTGVLGGAPNTEAFFGQGTRLTVV.

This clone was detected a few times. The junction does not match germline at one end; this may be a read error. The CDR3 here is CASRLGLASYNEQFF. CDR3 DNA: TGTGCCAGCAGGTTGGGACTAGCGTCCTACAATGAGCAGTTCTTC. The chain has TRBV5-6 and TRBJ2-1; 10 bases align to TRBD2. The CDR3 runs to 15 residues. CDR1 is SGHDT, CDR2 YYEEEE, per germline.

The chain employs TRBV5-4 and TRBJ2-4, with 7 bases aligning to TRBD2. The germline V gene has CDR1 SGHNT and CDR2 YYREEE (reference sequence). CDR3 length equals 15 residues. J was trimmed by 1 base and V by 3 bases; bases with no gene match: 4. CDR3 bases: TGTGCCAGCAGCTGGGCGGGAGCGGCCAAAAACATTCAGTACTTC. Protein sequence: CASSWAGAAKNIQYF.

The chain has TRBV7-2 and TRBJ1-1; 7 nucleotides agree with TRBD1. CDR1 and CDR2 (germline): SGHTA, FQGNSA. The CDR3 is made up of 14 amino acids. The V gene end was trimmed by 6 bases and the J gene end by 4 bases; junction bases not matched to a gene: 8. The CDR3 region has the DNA TGTGCCAGCAGGACGCAGGGGGTGGGCACTGAAGCTTTCTTT. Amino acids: CASRTQGVGTEAFF.

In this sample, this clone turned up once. The chain's CDR3 is CASSDALTALSRELFF. In DNA form, the CDR3 reads TGTGCCAGCAGTGACGCGTTGACAGCTCTGAGCCGGGAGCTGTTTTTT. The genes are TRBV6-1 and TRBJ2-2, with D perhaps matching TRBD1 (5 bases). Germline CDR1 and CDR2: MNHNS and SASEGT. V was shortened by 3 bases and J by 9 bases, with 20 bases between the two germline ends. This CDR3 comprises 16 residues.

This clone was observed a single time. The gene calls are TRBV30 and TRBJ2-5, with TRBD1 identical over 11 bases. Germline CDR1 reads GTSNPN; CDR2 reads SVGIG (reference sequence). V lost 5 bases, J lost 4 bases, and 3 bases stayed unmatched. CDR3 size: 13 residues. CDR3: CAWSGTGGETQYF. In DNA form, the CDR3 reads TGTGCCTGGTCCGGGACAGGGGGAGAGACCCAGTACTTC.

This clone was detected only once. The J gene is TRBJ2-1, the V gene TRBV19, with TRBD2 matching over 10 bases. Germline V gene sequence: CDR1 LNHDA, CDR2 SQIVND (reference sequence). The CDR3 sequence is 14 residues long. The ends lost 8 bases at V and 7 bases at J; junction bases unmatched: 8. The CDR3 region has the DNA TGTGCCAGTGAGGGACTAGCGACGGGGAATGAGCAGTTCTTC. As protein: CASEGLATGNEQFF.

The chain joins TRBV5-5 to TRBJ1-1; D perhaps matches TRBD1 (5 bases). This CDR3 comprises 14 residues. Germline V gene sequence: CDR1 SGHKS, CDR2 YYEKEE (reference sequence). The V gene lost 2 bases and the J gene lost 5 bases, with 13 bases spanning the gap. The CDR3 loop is CASSFTWEGTEAFF. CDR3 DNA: TGTGCCAGCAGCTTTACATGGGAGGGGACTGAAGCTTTCTTT.

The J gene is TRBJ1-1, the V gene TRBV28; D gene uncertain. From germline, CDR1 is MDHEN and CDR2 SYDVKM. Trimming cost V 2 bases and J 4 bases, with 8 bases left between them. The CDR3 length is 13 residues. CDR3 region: CASSLGPVTEAFF. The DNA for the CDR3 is TGTGCCAGCAGTTTAGGGCCCGTCACTGAAGCTTTCTTT. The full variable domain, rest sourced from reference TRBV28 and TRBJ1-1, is DVKVTQSSRYLVKRTGEKVFLECVQDMDHENMFWYRQDPGLGLRLIYFSYDVKMKEKGDIPEGYSVSREKKERFSLILESASTNQTSMYLCASSLGPVTEAFFGQGTRLTVV.

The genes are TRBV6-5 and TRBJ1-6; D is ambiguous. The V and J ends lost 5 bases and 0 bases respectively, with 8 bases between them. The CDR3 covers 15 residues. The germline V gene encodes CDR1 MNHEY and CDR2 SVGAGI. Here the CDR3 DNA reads TGTGCCAGCAGTCACGGGAGCTCCTATAATTCACCCCTCCACTTT. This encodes CASSHGSSYNSPLHF.

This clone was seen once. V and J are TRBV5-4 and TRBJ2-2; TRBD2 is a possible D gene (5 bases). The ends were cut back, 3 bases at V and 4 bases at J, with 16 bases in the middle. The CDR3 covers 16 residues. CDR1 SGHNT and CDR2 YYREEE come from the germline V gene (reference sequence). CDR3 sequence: CASSSPGASSTGELFF. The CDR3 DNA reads TGTGCCAGCAGCTCACCCGGAGCTAGCAGCACCGGGGAGCTGTTTTTT.

The CDR3 nucleotides are TGCAGCGTTGAAACCCTGACAGGGAGGTACGAGCAGTACTTC. Its protein product is CSVETLTGRYEQYF. The chain links TRBV29-1 to TRBJ2-7, with a tentative D call TRBD1 (7 bases). The CDR3 loop spans 14 amino acids. V dropped 2 bases and J dropped 4 bases, with 15 bases sitting between them. The V gene's germline CDR1 is SQVTM and CDR2 ANQGSEA.

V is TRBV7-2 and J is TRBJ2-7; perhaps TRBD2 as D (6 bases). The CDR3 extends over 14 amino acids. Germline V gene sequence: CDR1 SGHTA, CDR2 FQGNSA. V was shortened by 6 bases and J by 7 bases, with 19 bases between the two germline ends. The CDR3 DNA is TGTGCCAGCAGGCGTACGACTAGATCGAATGAGCAGTACTTC. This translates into CASRRTTRSNEQYF.

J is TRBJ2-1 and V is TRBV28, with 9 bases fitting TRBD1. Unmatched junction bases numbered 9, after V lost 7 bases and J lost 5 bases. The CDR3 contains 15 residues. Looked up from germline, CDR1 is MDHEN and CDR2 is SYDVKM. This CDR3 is CASTRGGTGHNEQFF. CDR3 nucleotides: TGTGCCAGCACCCGAGGGGGGACAGGGCACAATGAGCAGTTCTTC. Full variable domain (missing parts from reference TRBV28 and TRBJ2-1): DVKVTQSSRYLVKRTGEKVFLECVQDMDHENMFWYRQDPGLGLRLIYFSYDVKMKEKGDIPEGYSVSREKKERFSLILESASTNQTSMYLCASTRGGTGHNEQFFGPGTRLTVL.

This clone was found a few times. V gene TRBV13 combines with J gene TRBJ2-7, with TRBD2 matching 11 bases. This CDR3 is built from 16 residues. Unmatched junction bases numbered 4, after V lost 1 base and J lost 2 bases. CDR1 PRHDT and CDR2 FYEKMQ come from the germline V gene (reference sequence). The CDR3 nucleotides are TGTGCCAGCAGCTTAGAAGTAGCGGGAGGGCCCTACGAGCAGTACTTC. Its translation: CASSLEVAGGPYEQYF.

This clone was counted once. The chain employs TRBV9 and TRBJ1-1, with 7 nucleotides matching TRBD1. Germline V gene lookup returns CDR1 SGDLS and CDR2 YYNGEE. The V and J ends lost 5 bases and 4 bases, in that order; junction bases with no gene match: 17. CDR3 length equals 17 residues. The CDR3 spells CASRPGGTATGGTEAFF. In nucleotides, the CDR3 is TGTGCCAGCAGACCGGGGGGGACAGCGACGGGTGGCACTGAAGCTTTCTTT.

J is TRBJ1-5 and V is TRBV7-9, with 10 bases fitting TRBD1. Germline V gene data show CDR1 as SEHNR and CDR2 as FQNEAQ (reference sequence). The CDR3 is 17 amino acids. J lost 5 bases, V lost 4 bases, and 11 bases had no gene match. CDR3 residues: CASSSTSGTGDYQPQHF. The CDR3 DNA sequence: TGTGCCAGCAGCTCCACATCCGGGACAGGGGACTATCAGCCCCAGCATTTT.

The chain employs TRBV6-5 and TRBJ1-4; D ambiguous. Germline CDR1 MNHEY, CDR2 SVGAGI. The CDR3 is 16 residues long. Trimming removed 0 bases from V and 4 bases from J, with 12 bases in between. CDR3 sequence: CASSYSTRVFNEKLFF. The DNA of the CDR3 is TGTGCCAGCAGTTACTCTACGAGAGTGTTTAATGAAAAACTGTTTTTT.

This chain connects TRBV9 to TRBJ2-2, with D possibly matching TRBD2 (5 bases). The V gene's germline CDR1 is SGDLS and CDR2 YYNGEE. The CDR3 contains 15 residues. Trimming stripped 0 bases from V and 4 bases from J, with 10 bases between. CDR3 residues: CASSVVDFTTGELFF. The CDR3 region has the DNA TGTGCCAGCAGCGTAGTGGACTTCACCACCGGGGAGCTGTTTTTT.